Listed below are T cell receptor beta chains from one sample, sequenced in a study of blood T cell repertoires in COVID-19. Sequenced by immunoSEQ multiplex PCR; TCRdb stores in-frame clones only, minus some. The sample consists of 200,000 to 250,000 clones, nearly 90% of them appearing once. Material: peripheral blood. Every receptor here comes from a woman aged 18-35 years who had recovered from COVID-19. Both conserved end residues are part of each CDR3. D genes are given only for firm matches.

TRBJ1-4 TRBV2 NA CASRADSLNEKLFF
TRBJ2-7 TRBV5-4 TRBD1 CASSFGTGGFSYEQYF
TRBJ2-7 TRBV11-2 NA CASSFWGGSTDEQYF
TRBJ2-5 TRBV5-1 NA CASSLVAGVQETQYF
TRBJ2-7 TRBV11-2 NA CASSISGVTYEQYF
TRBJ2-7 TRBV7-3 TRBD2 CASSLGLAGEQYF
TRBJ1-2 TRBV5-1 TRBD1 CASSSGGADYGYTF
TRBJ2-4 TRBV12-3/TRBV12-4 NA CASSFTKNIQYF
TRBJ1-1 TRBV7-9 NA CASSFGQTNTEAFF
TRBJ2-3 TRBV9 NA CASSVGEGTLTDTQYF
TRBJ2-7 TRBV4-3 NA CASSPAGTAGEQYF
TRBJ1-1 TRBV7-9 NA CASSLSVGSGTEAFF
TRBJ1-6 TRBV25-1 TRBD1 CASGLDRVNSPLHF
TRBJ2-1 TRBV11-3 TRBD2 CASSPGLAGEQFF
TRBJ2-7 TRBV6-2/TRBV6-3 NA CASSLIGRAPYEQYF
TRBJ1-6 TRBV2 NA CASSEWSKTGRQSPLHF
TRBJ1-1 TRBV3-1/TRBV3-2 NA CASSHGEGAFF
TRBJ2-5 TRBV7-3 NA CASSLQGETQYF
TRBJ1-5 TRBV4-2 NA CASSQSDQPQHF
TRBJ2-1 TRBV7-2 TRBD2 CASSSPRTSGSREQFF
TRBJ2-7 TRBV6-2/TRBV6-3 TRBD1 CASSYFQGVVDEQYF
TRBJ2-5 TRBV7-2 NA CASSLARDLETQYF
TRBJ2-1 TRBV4-1 NA CASVSVAGGSYNEQFF
TRBJ1-5 TRBV6-6 TRBD1 CASRTGEQPQHF
TRBJ2-7 TRBV25-1 NA CASSATGKPSYEQYF
TRBJ2-2 TRBV18 TRBD1 CASSSTGGRRRTGELFF
TRBJ1-1 TRBV27 NA CASSLSVSGNTEAFF
TRBJ2-2 TRBV19 NA CASSISVGTGELFF
TRBJ2-1 TRBV5-6 NA CASSFRSNSRNEQFF
TRBJ2-1 TRBV10-2 TRBD2 CASSESWLAGEQFF
TRBJ2-5 TRBV12-5 NA CASGPLLQGAGTQYF
TRBJ2-6 TRBV29-1 NA CSARAGANVLTF
TRBJ2-7 TRBV20-1 NA CSAYSSYEQYF